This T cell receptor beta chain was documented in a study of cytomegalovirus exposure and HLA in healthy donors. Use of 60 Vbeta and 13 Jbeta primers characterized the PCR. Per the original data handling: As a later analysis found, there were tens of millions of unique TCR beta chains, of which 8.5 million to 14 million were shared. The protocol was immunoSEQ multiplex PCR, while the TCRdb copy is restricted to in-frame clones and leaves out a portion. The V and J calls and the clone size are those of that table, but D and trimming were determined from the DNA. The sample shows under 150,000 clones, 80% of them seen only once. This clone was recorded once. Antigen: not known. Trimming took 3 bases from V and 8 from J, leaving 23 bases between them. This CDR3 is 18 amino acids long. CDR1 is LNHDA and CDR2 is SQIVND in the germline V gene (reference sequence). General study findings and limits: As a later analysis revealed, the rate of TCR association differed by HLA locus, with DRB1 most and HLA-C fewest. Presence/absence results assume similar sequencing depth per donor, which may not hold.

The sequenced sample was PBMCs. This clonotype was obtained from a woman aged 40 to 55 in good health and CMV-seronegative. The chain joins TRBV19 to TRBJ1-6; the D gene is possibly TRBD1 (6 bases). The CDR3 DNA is TGTGCCAGTAGTATCCCACTACCCAGGGGATCCCCGGATTCACCCCTCCACTTT. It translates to CASSIPLPRGSPDSPLHF.